The 4 T cell receptor beta chains below all came from one sample that was sequenced in a study of cytomegalovirus exposure and HLA in healthy donors. PCR primers comprised 60 Vbeta and 13 Jbeta primers. This table comes from immunoSEQ multiplex PCR, and its TCRdb copy is limited to in-frame clones, with some not included. The sample has under 140,000 clones; around 80% are singletons. The sequenced sample consisted of PBMCs. These receptors were taken from a man between 25 and 39 years old in good health and CMV-seropositive.

The chain employs TRBV25-1 and TRBJ1-1; 8 bases are a match to TRBD1. Germline values: CDR1 MGHDK, CDR2 SYGVNS. V was clipped by 4 bases and J by 3 bases; unmatched bases: 7. The CDR3 is 15 residues long. The DNA of the CDR3 is TGTGCCAGCAGTGTTCAGGGGGCGGGGGACACTGAAGCTTTCTTT. Translating it yields CASSVQGAGDTEAFF.

The count of this clone is one. The gene calls are TRBV28 and TRBJ1-2; 7 bases fit TRBD1. Losses at the gene ends were 8 bases for V and 3 bases for J; bases not matched to a gene: 3. Germline loops: CDR1 MDHEN, CDR2 SYDVKM. The CDR3 extends over 12 amino acids. CDR3 sequence reads: CASRTGHYGYTF. The CDR3, as DNA: TGTGCCAGCCGGACAGGACACTATGGCTACACCTTC.

The chain has TRBV27 and TRBJ2-7; TRBD1 is a possible D gene (5 bases). Germline-derived CDR1 and CDR2 are MNHEY and SMNVEV (reference sequence). The V gene lost 5 bases and the J gene lost 5 bases, with 13 bases spanning the gap. The CDR3 covers 13 residues. The CDR3 nucleotides read TGTGCCAGCAGTGTCCAAGTACAGGACGAGCAGTACTTC. Translating it yields CASSVQVQDEQYF.

This clone was detected only a few times. J is TRBJ1-2 and V is TRBV14, with D perhaps TRBD1 (5 bases). CDR1 is SGHDN and CDR2 is FVKESK in the germline V gene. Trimming stripped 1 base from V and 8 bases from J, with 11 bases between. The CDR3 has 13 amino acids. The CDR3 spells CASSQVRGGGYTF. The DNA of the CDR3 is TGTGCCAGCAGCCAAGTAAGGGGAGGAGGCTACACCTTC.